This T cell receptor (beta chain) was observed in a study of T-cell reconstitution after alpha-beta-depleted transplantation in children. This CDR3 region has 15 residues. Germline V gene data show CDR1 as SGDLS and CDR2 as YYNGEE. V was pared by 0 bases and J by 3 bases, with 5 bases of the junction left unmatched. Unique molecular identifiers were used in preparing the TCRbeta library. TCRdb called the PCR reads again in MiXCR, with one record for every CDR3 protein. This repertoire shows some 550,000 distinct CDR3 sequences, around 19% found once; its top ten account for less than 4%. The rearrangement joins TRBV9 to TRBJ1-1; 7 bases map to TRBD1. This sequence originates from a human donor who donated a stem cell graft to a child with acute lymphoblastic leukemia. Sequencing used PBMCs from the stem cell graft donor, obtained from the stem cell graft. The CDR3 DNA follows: TGTGCCAGCAGCGTAGGGGACAGCGGGGACACTGAAGCTTTCTTT. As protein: CASSVGDSGDTEAFF.